This TCR beta chain was identified in a study of blood T cell repertoires in COVID-19. The overall study: Researchers got acute and convalescent COVID-19 samples from the United States, Italy and Spain. In each case, the material was cDNA or gDNA derived from T cells, B-cell-depleted T cells, or PBMCs.

In the original processing: Amplification with reference gene primers provided the estimates of nucleated cell counts. Assay used: immunoSEQ multiplex PCR; TCRdb lists only in-frame clones, some missing. The DNA gave D and trimming, while V, J and clone size come from that table. The table records roughly 100,000 clones, 84% of them present only once. The sequence came from a woman in her sixties or seventies with acute or convalescent COVID-19. Sequenced: peripheral blood.

This chain's CDR3 is CASERGNQETQYF. DNA of the CDR3: TGTGCCAGCGAAAGGGGGAACCAAGAGACCCAGTACTTC. The chain carries TRBV7-2 and TRBJ2-5, with a weak D call TRBD1 (6 bases). The CDR3 covers 13 residues. Germline V gives CDR1 SGHTA, CDR2 FQGNSA. Trimming left V 8 bases short and J 0 bases short, with 10 bases between.